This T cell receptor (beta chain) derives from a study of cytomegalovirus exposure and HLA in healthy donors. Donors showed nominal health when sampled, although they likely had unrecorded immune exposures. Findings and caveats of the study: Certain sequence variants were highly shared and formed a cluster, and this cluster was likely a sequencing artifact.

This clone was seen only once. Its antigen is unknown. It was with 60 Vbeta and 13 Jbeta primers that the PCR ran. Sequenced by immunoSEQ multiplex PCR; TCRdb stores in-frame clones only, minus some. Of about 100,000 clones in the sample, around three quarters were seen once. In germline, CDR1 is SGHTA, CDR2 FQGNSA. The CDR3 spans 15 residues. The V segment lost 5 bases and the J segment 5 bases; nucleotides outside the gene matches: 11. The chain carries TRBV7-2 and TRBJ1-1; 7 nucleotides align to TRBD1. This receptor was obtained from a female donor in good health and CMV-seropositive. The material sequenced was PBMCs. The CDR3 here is CASSLWTGLRTEAFF. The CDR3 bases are TGTGCCAGCAGCCTGTGGACAGGCCTCAGAACTGAAGCTTTCTTT.